These 17 T cell receptor beta chains came from one sample sequenced in a study of T cells in Graves' hyperthyroidism and ophthalmopathy. RNA transcripts served as the template for amplifying TCR beta CDR3 regions. TCR CDR3 regions were first amplified by RT-PCR with HTBI primers. TCRdb redid the calling of the multiplex PCR reads with MiXCR, one entry per CDR3 protein. The table has about 300,000 distinct CDR3 sequences, roughly 19% seen once; the top ten hold roughly 40%. Input material: blood. These receptors originate from a man aged 50 to 60 with Graves' ophthalmopathy.

The chain has TRBV6-1 and TRBJ2-7; 9 bases match TRBD2. With V trimmed by 5 bases and J by 6 bases, 11 bases remained unmatched. CDR1 is MNHNS and CDR2 is SASEGT in the germline V gene. The CDR3 sequence is 15 residues long. DNA for the CDR3: TGTGCCAGCAGTTTAGAACTAGCGGGTCCGGCCGAGCAGTACTTC. It is translated as CASSLELAGPAEQYF.

This clonotype has a count of ten or more. The genes are TRBV2 and TRBJ2-7, with TRBD2 as a possible D gene (5 bases). This CDR3 spans 15 amino acids. The V gene's germline CDR1 is SNHLY and CDR2 FYNNEI. V was pared by 8 bases and J by 1 base, with 18 bases between. The CDR3 loop is CASAPRVHSSYEQYF. CDR3 bases: TGTGCCAGCGCCCCGCGGGTTCACAGTTCCTACGAGCAGTACTTC. Drawing the rest from reference TRBV2 and TRBJ2-7, the complete variable domain is EPEVTQTPSHQVTQMGQEVILRCVPISNHLYFYWYRQILGQKVEFLVSFYNNEISEKSEIFDDQFSVERPDGSNFTLKIRSTKLEDSAMYFCASAPRVHSSYEQYFGPGTRLTVT.

There are many counts of this clonotype. The rearrangement uses TRBV20-1 and TRBJ2-7; 9 nucleotides line up with TRBD2. After removal of 3 bases from V and 3 bases from J, the junction contained 12 bases not matched to a gene. The CDR3 has 16 residues. The germline gives CDR1 DFQATT, CDR2 SNEGSKA (reference sequence). CDR3 sequence (DNA): TGCAGTGCTAGGGGGAAACTTAGCGGGAGATTCTACGAGCAGTACTTC. Its protein product is CSARGKLSGRFYEQYF.

The sample holds a few counts of this clonotype. CDR3: CASSEEGGSSYNEQFF. The CDR3 bases are TGTGCCAGCAGTGAAGAGGGCGGGAGCTCCTACAATGAGCAGTTCTTC. The rearrangement links TRBV6-1 to TRBJ2-1; 7 bases align to TRBD2. Germline V gene lookup returns CDR1 MNHNS and CDR2 SASEGT. V was clipped by 1 base and J by 0 bases; unmatched bases: 3. This CDR3 has 16 amino acids.

The V call is TRBV5-1, the J call TRBJ2-5; tentative D call: TRBD1 (6 bases). The germline CDR1 and CDR2 sequences are SGHRS and YFSETQ. Trimming took 4 bases from V and 0 from J, leaving 13 bases between them. The CDR3 runs 15 residues. CDR3 sequence reads: CASSLNTGNQETQYF. The CDR3, as DNA: TGCGCCAGCAGCCTAAATACAGGGAACCAAGAGACCCAGTACTTC.

CDR3 in DNA: TGTGCCAGCAGTTTGGGCGGGGGGACAGGGGAACAGCCCCAGCATTTT. This codes for CASSLGGGTGEQPQHF. The genes are TRBV28 and TRBJ1-5; the match to TRBD1 covers 10 bases. Losses at the gene ends were 3 bases for V and 7 bases for J; bases not matched to a gene: 9. The CDR3 loop spans 16 amino acids. Germline CDR1 reads MDHEN; CDR2 reads SYDVKM.

This clonotype was counted ten times or more. This chain joins TRBV3-1 and TRBJ1-2, with 9 bases aligning to TRBD1. J lost 8 bases, V lost 4 bases, and 8 bases had no gene match. Germline CDR1 is LGHDT and CDR2 is YNNKEL (reference sequence). CDR3 length: 14 residues. The CDR3 DNA sequence: TGTGCCAGCAGCCGAGGACAGGGGCGCGGAGGCTACACCTTC. Its translation is CASSRGQGRGGYTF.

The V and J genes are TRBV13 and TRBJ1-1; 7 nucleotides agree with TRBD1. The CDR3 covers 15 residues. Trimming removed 1 base from V and 3 bases from J; junction bases left unmatched: 5. CDR1 is PRHDT, CDR2 FYEKMQ, per germline (reference sequence). The CDR3 DNA is TGTGCCAGCAGCTTAGACGGGACAGTGTACACTGAAGCTTTCTTT. It yields the protein CASSLDGTVYTEAFF.

The chain couples TRBV5-6 to TRBJ2-7; no definite D call. The V end lost 0 bases, the J end lost 6 bases, and 4 bases lay between the germline ends. The CDR3 has 11 amino acids. CDR1 and CDR2 from the germline V gene are SGHDT and YYEEEE. The CDR3 sequence is CASSLEAEQYF. The CDR3 DNA sequence: TGTGCCAGCAGCTTGGAAGCCGAGCAGTACTTC. Full variable domain (rest looked up from reference TRBV5-6 and TRBJ2-7): DAGVTQSPTHLIKTRGQQVTLRCSPKSGHDTVSWYQQALGQGPQFIFQYYEEEERQRGNFPDRFSGHQFPNYSSELNVNALLLGDSALYLCASSLEAEQYFGPGTRLTVT.

This clonotype was observed at least ten times. CDR3 region: CASSLTGGRNEKLFF. The CDR3 DNA is TGCGCCAGCAGCCTAACAGGGGGCCGAAATGAAAAACTGTTTTTT. This chain uses TRBV5-1 with TRBJ1-4, with 9 bases identical to TRBD1. CDR1 and CDR2 (germline): SGHRS, YFSETQ. This CDR3 has 15 residues. V lost 4 bases and J lost 5; bases outside the gene matches: 6.

Many counts were recorded for this clonotype. The chain couples TRBV24-1 to TRBJ2-3; no firm D call. Germline CDR1 KGHDR, CDR2 SFDVKD. With 6 bases removed from V and 5 bases from J, the gap between germline ends came to 8 bases. The CDR3 spans 12 residues. CDR3 coding DNA: TGTGCCACCAGTTCATCTGGAGATACGCAGTATTTT. Its translation is CATSSSGDTQYF.

This clonotype was counted between two and nine times. The chain has TRBV2 and TRBJ2-7; a weak D match, TRBD1 (6 bases). The V end was cut by 7 bases, the J end by 3 bases, with 16 bases between. CDR1 is SNHLY, CDR2 FYNNEI, per germline. The CDR3 spans 14 residues. The CDR3 sequence is CASTRGRANYEQYF. In nucleotides, the CDR3 is TGTGCCAGCACCAGGGGCAGGGCCAACTACGAGCAGTACTTC.

This sequence joins TRBV7-9 and TRBJ2-2; TRBD2 matches 9 bases. Germline V gives CDR1 SEHNR, CDR2 FQNEAQ (reference sequence). V shed 4 bases and J 3 bases; nucleotides not matched to a gene: 6. The CDR3 covers 16 residues. CDR3 region: CASSSSGTSYTGELFF. CDR3 DNA: TGTGCCAGCAGCTCGAGCGGGACTAGCTACACCGGGGAGCTGTTTTTT.

The chain combines TRBV4-1 with TRBJ2-7; perhaps TRBD1 as D (6 bases). Germline V gives CDR1 MGHRA, CDR2 YSYEKL. V was clipped by 4 bases and J by 5 bases, with 15 bases between them. This CDR3 is 14 amino acids long. The CDR3 bases are TGCGCCAGCAGCCTTTCCGGGACAACAGACGAGCAGTACTTC. It codes for CASSLSGTTDEQYF.

This rearrangement joins TRBV19 to TRBJ1-5, with unresolved D. The V gene lost 3 bases and the J gene lost 1 base, with 10 bases spanning the gap. This CDR3 is built from 15 residues. Germline V lookup: CDR1 LNHDA, CDR2 SQIVND (reference sequence). The CDR3 spells CASSIEGESNQPQHF. DNA for the CDR3: TGTGCCAGTAGTATTGAGGGTGAAAGCAATCAGCCCCAGCATTTT. Complete variable domain (other parts from reference TRBV19 and TRBJ1-5): DGGITQSPKYLFRKEGQNVTLSCEQNLNHDAMYWYRQDPGQGLRLIYYSQIVNDFQKGDIAEGYSVSREKKESFPLTVTSAQKNPTAFYLCASSIEGESNQPQHFGDGTRLSIL.

In this sample, this clonotype turned up many times. This sequence joins TRBV28 and TRBJ1-4; 7 nucleotides line up with TRBD1. V lost 7 bases to trimming and J lost 0 bases; unmatched junction nucleotides: 14. Germline V gives CDR1 MDHEN, CDR2 SYDVKM. This CDR3 spans 18 amino acids. For the CDR3, the DNA is TGTGCCAGCACCCTACGAAGGGGGCGGAGAACAACTAATGAAAAACTGTTTTTT. This translates into CASTLRRGRRTTNEKLFF.

The rearrangement uses TRBV7-8 and TRBJ1-2, with D perhaps matching TRBD1 (6 bases). Germline loops: CDR1 SGHVS, CDR2 FQNEAQ. V was trimmed by 5 bases and J by 8 bases, leaving 21 bases between them. The CDR3 length is 15 residues. For the CDR3, the DNA is TGTGCCAGCAGCCTCGAGGGGAGGGGGTCTCGAGGCTACACCTTC. Protein product: CASSLEGRGSRGYTF.